Sequencing of this T cell receptor (delta chain) was carried out in a study of γδ T cells in repeated Plasmodium falciparum infection. Looking at the study overall: Age- and gender-matched Australian children served as comparison for malaria-exposed Malian children. Malian gammadelta TCRs were studied during no-transmission periods and across acute malaria episodes.

Study-wide points: Repeated controlled infections reportedly drove waves of new clonotype selection in Vdelta2-negative, mostly Vdelta1+, gammadelta repertoires. Malian donors came from one small rural village, predominantly one ethnic group.

Vgamma9/Vdelta2+ and Vdelta2-negative gammadelta T cells were flow-sorted from PBMC for bulk sequencing. The sample holds a few counts of this clone. Its antigen is still unknown. TCRdb reapplied CATT to the multiplex PCR reads. Among approximately 53,000 delta-chain clones listed, around 1.5% were seen once. Trimming removed 0 bases from V and 0 bases from J, with 26 bases in between. Germline V gene data show CDR1 as TSWWSYY and CDR2 as QGS. The CDR3 covers 21 residues. The sequenced sample consisted of gamma-delta T cells from blood. This clonotype was obtained from a pool of human donors (malaria-infected and uninfected, not separated). The chain uses TRDV1 and TRDJ1; no clear D gene. CDR3 nucleotide sequence: TGTGCTCTTGGGGAACTTCCCATTATGCCAAGGCCCCGTCTATACACCGATAAACTCATCTTT. Protein sequence: CALGELPIMPRPRLYTDKLIF.